This TCR beta chain is from a study of blood T cell repertoires in COVID-19. Study context: Nucleic acid was either cDNA or gDNA, and it came from T cells, B-cell-depleted T cells, or PBMCs.

This clone was found once. Assay: immunoSEQ multiplex PCR; the TCRdb copy retains only in-frame clones and omits some. The sample consists of 200,000 to 300,000 clones, over 75% of them appearing once. V lost 6 bases and J lost 5, with 16 bases in between. The V gene's germline CDR1 is MNHEY and CDR2 SVGAGI. The CDR3 runs 14 residues. This TCR derives from a man under 40 who had recovered from COVID-19. Source material: peripheral blood. J is TRBJ1-2 and V is TRBV6-5, with unresolved D. The CDR3 DNA is TGTGCCAGCAGCTCCCCGGTTGGCGGGTATGGCTACACCTTC. It codes for CASSSPVGGYGYTF.